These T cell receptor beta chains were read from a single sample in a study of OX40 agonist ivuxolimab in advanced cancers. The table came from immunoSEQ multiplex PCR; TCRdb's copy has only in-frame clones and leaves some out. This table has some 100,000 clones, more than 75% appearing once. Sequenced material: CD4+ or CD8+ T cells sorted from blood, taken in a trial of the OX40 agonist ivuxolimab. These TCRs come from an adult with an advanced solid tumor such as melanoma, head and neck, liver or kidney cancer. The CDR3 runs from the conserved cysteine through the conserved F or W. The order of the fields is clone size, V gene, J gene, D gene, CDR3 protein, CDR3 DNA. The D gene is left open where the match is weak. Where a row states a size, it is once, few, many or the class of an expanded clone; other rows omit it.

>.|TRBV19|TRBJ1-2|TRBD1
CATRDREGGYTF
TGTGCCACACGGGACAGGGAGGGTGGCTACACCTTC
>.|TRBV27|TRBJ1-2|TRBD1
CASSEGQGTSRGYTF
TGTGCCAGCAGTGAGGGACAGGGTACCTCCCGGGGCTACACCTTC
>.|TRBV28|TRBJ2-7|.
CASSLTGSAAYEQYF
TGTGCCAGCAGTTTAACAGGGTCCGCGGCTTACGAGCAGTACTTC
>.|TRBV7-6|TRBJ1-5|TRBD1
CASSLGTGGYNQPQHF
TGTGCCAGCAGCTTAGGGACAGGGGGCTACAATCAGCCCCAGCATTTT
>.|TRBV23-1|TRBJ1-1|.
CASSHLIGPLLNTEAFF
TGCGCCAGCAGTCACCTTATTGGACCCCTTTTGAACACTGAAGCTTTCTTT
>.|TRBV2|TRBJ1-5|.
CASSGGAQGNQPQHF
TGTGCCAGCAGCGGCGGGGCCCAGGGAAATCAGCCCCAGCATTTT
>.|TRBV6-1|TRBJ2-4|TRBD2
CASSGPTSGRSEGNIQYF
TGTGCCAGCAGTGGGCCGACTAGCGGGAGGAGCGAAGGAAACATTCAGTACTTC
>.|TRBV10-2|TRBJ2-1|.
CASIPPEGSKDEQFF
TGCGCCAGCATTCCCCCTGAAGGGAGTAAGGATGAGCAGTTCTTC
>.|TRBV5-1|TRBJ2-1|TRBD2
CASSLVAGGQNEQFF
TGCGCCAGCAGCTTGGTAGCGGGTGGACAAAATGAGCAGTTCTTC
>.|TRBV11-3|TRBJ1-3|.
CASTLGSGNTIYF
TGTGCCAGCACCTTGGGCTCTGGAAACACCATATATTTT
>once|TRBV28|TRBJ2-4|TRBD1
CASSPGTAANIQYF
TGTGCCAGCAGTCCGGGGACAGCCGCAAACATTCAGTACTTC
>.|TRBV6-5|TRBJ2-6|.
CATLLAGANVLTF
TGTGCCACGCTACTGGCTGGGGCCAACGTCCTGACTTTC
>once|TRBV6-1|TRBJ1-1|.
CASTRVGTEAFF
TGTGCCAGCACCAGGGTTGGCACTGAAGCTTTCTTT
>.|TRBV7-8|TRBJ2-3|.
CASSLVATGGDTQYF
TGTGCCAGCAGCTTAGTCGCGACAGGTGGAGATACGCAGTATTTT
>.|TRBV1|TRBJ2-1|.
CTSITTEQFF
TGCACCAGCATTACCACTGAGCAGTTCTTC
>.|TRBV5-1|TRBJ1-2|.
CASSLSSNYGYTF
TGCGCCAGCAGCTTAAGCAGTAACTATGGCTACACCTTC
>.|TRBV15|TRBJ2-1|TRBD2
CATTRGLAGGDGVEQFF
TGTGCCACCACCAGAGGACTAGCGGGAGGGGATGGCGTTGAGCAGTTCTTC
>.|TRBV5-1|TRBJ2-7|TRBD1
CASSTRDREVEQYF
TGCGCCAGCAGCACCCGGGACAGGGAGGTGGAGCAGTACTTC
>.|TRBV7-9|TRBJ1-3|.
CASSLNSSSGNTIYF
TGTGCCAGCAGCTTAAACAGCTCCTCTGGAAACACCATATATTTT
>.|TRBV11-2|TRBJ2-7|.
CASSSQSYEQYF
TGTGCCAGCAGCTCACAATCCTACGAGCAGTACTTC
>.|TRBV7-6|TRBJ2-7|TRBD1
CASSPRTGITEQYF
TGTGCCAGCAGCCCTCGGACAGGGATCACCGAGCAGTACTTC
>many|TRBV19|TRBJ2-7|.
CASSTPGAIYEQYF
TGTGCCAGTAGTACCCCAGGGGCGATTTACGAGCAGTACTTC
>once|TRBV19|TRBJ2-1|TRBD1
CASSRTGELNNEQFF
TGTGCCAGTAGTAGAACAGGGGAACTTAACAATGAGCAGTTCTTC
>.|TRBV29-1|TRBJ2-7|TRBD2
CSVGSGSLNEQYF
TGCAGCGTAGGGAGCGGGAGCCTCAACGAGCAGTACTTC
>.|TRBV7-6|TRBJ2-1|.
CASSSPGGRNNEQFF
TGTGCCAGCAGCTCCCCTGGGGGGCGAAACAATGAGCAGTTCTTC
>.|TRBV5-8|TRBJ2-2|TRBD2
CASSALPGSGRNTGELFF
TGTGCCAGCAGCGCCCTCCCCGGTAGCGGGAGGAACACCGGGGAGCTGTTTTTT
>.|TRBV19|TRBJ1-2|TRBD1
CATRTGDDGYTF
TGTGCCACCAGGACAGGCGATGATGGCTACACCTTC
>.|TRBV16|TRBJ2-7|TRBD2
CASSLTGTSSYEQYF
TGTGCCAGCAGCCTAACCGGGACTAGCTCCTACGAGCAGTACTTC
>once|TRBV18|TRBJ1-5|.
CASSSSIDSNQPQHF
TGTGCCAGCTCATCCTCCATCGATAGCAATCAGCCCCAGCATTTT
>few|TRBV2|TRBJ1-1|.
CASSESRGATEAFF
TGTGCCAGCAGTGAATCTCGGGGGGCCACTGAAGCTTTCTTT
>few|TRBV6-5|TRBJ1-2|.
CASRTAGTSYGYTF
TGTGCCAGCAGAACCGCCGGGACAAGCTATGGCTACACCTTC
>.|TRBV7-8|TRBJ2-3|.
CASSLETTHTQYF
TGTGCCAGCAGCTTAGAAACTACCCATACGCAGTATTTT
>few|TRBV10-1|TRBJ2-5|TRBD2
CASSGTSGRGPQETQYF
TGCGCCAGCAGCGGGACTAGCGGGAGAGGACCCCAAGAGACCCAGTACTTC
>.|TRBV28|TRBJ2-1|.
CASSSSWNEQFF
TGTGCCAGCAGTTCCAGCTGGAATGAGCAGTTCTTC
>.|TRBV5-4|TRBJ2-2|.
CASGAGFTGELFF
TGTGCCAGCGGCGCAGGGTTCACCGGGGAGCTGTTTTTT
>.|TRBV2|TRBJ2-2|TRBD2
CASSEGLAGGGGGELFF
TGTGCCAGCAGTGAGGGACTAGCGGGAGGAGGAGGCGGGGAGCTGTTTTTT
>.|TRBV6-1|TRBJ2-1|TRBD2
CASSGLAVSEQFF
TGTGCCAGCAGTGGACTAGCAGTCAGTGAGCAGTTCTTC
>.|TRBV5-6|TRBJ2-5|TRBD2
CASSLGTSGNYRETQYF
TGTGCCAGCAGCCTGGGGACTAGCGGGAATTATCGGGAGACCCAGTACTTC
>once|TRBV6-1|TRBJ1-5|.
CASKRDGNQPQHF
TGTGCCAGCAAGAGGGATGGCAATCAGCCCCAGCATTTT
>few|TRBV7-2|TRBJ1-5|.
CASSLDLGQPQHF
TGTGCCAGCAGTTTAGACCTCGGTCAGCCCCAGCATTTT
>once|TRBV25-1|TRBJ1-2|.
CASRQGSGYTF
TGTGCCAGCAGACAGGGAAGCGGCTACACCTTC
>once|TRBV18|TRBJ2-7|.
CASSPLGGRDEQYF
TGTGCCAGCTCACCACTGGGAGGCCGGGATGAGCAGTACTTC
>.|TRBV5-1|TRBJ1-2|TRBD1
CASSVTGDVGYGYTF
TGCGCCAGCAGCGTGACAGGGGATGTCGGCTATGGCTACACCTTC
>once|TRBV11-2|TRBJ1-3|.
CASSSPRAGNTIYF
TGTGCCAGCAGCTCCCCCCGGGCTGGAAACACCATATATTTT
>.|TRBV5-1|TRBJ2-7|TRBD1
CASSPGTGASVYEQYF
TGCGCCAGCAGCCCGGGGACAGGGGCTTCCGTGTACGAGCAGTACTTC
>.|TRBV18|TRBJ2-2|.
CASSPSSGANTGELFF
TGTGCCAGCTCACCAAGTAGCGGAGCGAACACCGGGGAGCTGTTTTTT
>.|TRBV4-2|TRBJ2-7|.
CASSQVQGNYEQYF
TGTGCCAGCAGCCAGGTCCAGGGGAACTACGAGCAGTACTTC
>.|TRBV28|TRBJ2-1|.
CASSLPGMDYNEQFF
TGTGCCAGCAGTTTGCCAGGGATGGACTACAATGAGCAGTTCTTC